This T cell receptor (beta chain) is drawn from a study of graft-versus-host responses after intestinal transplantation. The wider study: Transplant types were multivisceral, liver-intestinal, or isolated intestinal. Among the recipients, all got anti-thymocyte globulin induction and then tacrolimus and steroids for around three years. General study results and limits: The authors found GvH clones in recipient marrow, some appearing first in ileum or blood.

The sample holds one count of this clone. Its antigen is unidentified. Graft samples were processed, releasing intraepithelial and lamina propria lymphocytes. The repertoire was sequenced with immunoSEQ multiplex PCR; TCRdb's copy has only in-frame clones and lacks some. The sample gives about 15,000 clones, around three quarters of which show up once; 7.8% is in the top ten. Trimming pared 0 bases from V and 8 bases from J, leaving 15 bases between. The CDR3 contains 15 residues. Germline lookup yields CDR1 SGHRS and CDR2 YFSETQ. Sequencing was performed on ileum tissue, taken roughly 450 days after intestinal transplant. The chain is built from TRBV5-1 and TRBJ2-4, with D perhaps matching TRBD1 or TRBD2 (5 bases each). The clonotype comes from a human patient who received an intestinal transplant, so some T cells may come from the graft donor. CDR3 in amino acids: CASSLEGTGRDIQYF. The CDR3 region has the DNA TGCGCCAGCAGCTTGGAGGGGACGGGACGGGACATTCAGTACTTC.